A selection of T cell receptor beta chains follows, all from one sample in a study of blood T cell repertoires in COVID-19. Repertoires were generated with immunoSEQ multiplex PCR, while TCRdb's copy carries only in-frame clones and drops some. The top ten hold over 3.5% of the sample, which has 150,000 to 200,000 clones, about 87% seen once. The sequenced sample consisted of peripheral blood. All receptors come from a man younger than 35 with active or convalescent COVID-19. Both conserved end residues are part of each CDR3. D genes are given only for firm matches. Expanded clones get a size class; other rows say once, few or many, or leave the size out.

TRBD1 once TRBJ1-5 TRBV2 TGTGCCAGCAGTGAAGGGACAGGGTTGGCTCAGCCCCAGCATTTT CASSEGTGLAQPQHF
. . TRBJ2-7 TRBV12-3/TRBV12-4 TGTGCCAGCAGTTTAGCGAGGAGCGAGCAGTACTTC CASSLARSEQYF
. . TRBJ1-5 TRBV2 TGTGCCAGCAGTGAAATGCGGACAGCCTATAGCAATCAGCCCCAGCATTTT CASSEMRTAYSNQPQHF
TRBD2 . TRBJ2-1 TRBV4-2 TGTGCCAGCAGCCATGGGGCTAGCGGGGGGCCGAGCTCCTACAATGAGCAGTTCTTC CASSHGASGGPSSYNEQFF
TRBD1 . TRBJ2-2 TRBV19 TGTGCCAGCTCAGGGACAGGGATTGTCAGGGAGCTGTTTTTT CASSGTGIVRELFF
. . TRBJ2-3 TRBV24-1 TGTGCCACCAGTGATTTGGAAGGTCGGGGCACAGATACGCAGTATTTT CATSDLEGRGTDTQYF
TRBD1 . TRBJ2-6 TRBV7-8 TGTGCCAGCAGCAGAGACAGGGCTAGCTCTGGGGCCAACGTCCTGACTTTC CASSRDRASSGANVLTF
TRBD1 . TRBJ1-3 TRBV5-6 TGTGCCAGCAGCTCAACCGGGACAGGGCCCATAGACTCTGGAAACACCATATATTTT CASSSTGTGPIDSGNTIYF
. once TRBJ2-7 TRBV5-4 TGTGCCAGCAGCCTAGGGGTAGCGGCGAGCTACGAGCAGTACTTC CASSLGVAASYEQYF
. . TRBJ1-1 TRBV28 TGTGCCAGCAGTATCCCCGGGGGGAACACTGAAGCTTTCTTT CASSIPGGNTEAFF
TRBD1 once TRBJ1-2 TRBV28 TGTGCCAGCAGTTTACCCGGGACAGGGGGTAACTATGGCTACACCTTC CASSLPGTGGNYGYTF
TRBD1 . TRBJ1-1 TRBV5-4 TGTGCCAGCACCAAGGGGGCAGAAACTGAAGCTTTCTTT CASTKGAETEAFF
. . TRBJ1-1 TRBV19 TGTGCCAGTAGTATAAGAGGGCTAAACACTGAAGCTTTCTTT CASSIRGLNTEAFF
. . TRBJ2-7 TRBV27 TGTGCCAGCAGTTTAGGTGCGGACGGGGGGCTTGCCGAGCAGTACTTC CASSLGADGGLAEQYF
TRBD1 . TRBJ2-1 TRBV19 TGTGCCAGTAGTGCCGGGACAGGGGACTACAATGAGCAGTTCTTC CASSAGTGDYNEQFF
. . TRBJ1-5 TRBV12-3/TRBV12-4 TGTGCCAGCAGTTTTGCGGCGGATCAGCCCCAGCATTTT CASSFAADQPQHF